A single sample is the source of the 6 T cell receptor beta chains below, sequenced in a study of shared clonotypes between healthy human individuals. Profiled with immunoSEQ multiplex PCR; TCRdb holds only in-frame clones, not every one. The sample holds about 2,500,000 clones, around nine tenths seen once. Sequencing was carried out using naive CD4+ T cells sorted from blood. Subset described: CD45RA+ positively selected. Receptor source: a man in his late teens or twenties in good health.

The CDR3 is CAISESWTGAEQFF. CDR3 in DNA: TGTGCCATCAGTGAGTCGTGGACAGGGGCTGAGCAGTTCTTC. The V and J genes are TRBV10-3 and TRBJ2-1, with 9 bases aligning to TRBD1. The V and J ends lost 0 bases and 9 bases, in that order; junction bases with no gene match: 3. The CDR3 loop spans 14 amino acids. The germline CDR1 and CDR2 sequences are ENHRY and SYGVKD.

The CDR3 DNA reads TGTGCCAGTAGTATAGTAGCGGGGAGCACAGATACGCAGTATTTT. Residues: CASSIVAGSTDTQYF. The rearrangement uses TRBV19 and TRBJ2-3, with 8 bases matching TRBD2. The CDR3 runs 15 residues. Per germline, CDR1 LNHDA and CDR2 SQIVND (reference sequence). The J segment lost 0 bases and the V segment lost 1 base, leaving 0 bases of the junction unmatched.

The chain links TRBV11-2 to TRBJ2-5; D is uncertain. The germline CDR1 and CDR2 sequences are SGHAT and FQNNGV. V was cut by 1 base and J by 3 bases, with 15 bases left in between. CDR3 size: 16 residues. The CDR3 DNA follows: TGTGCCAGCAGCTTAGGATGGGCGGCGACCAAAGAGACCCAGTACTTC. Residues: CASSLGWAATKETQYF.

The chain couples TRBV28 to TRBJ2-3, with D uncertain. V was shortened by 6 bases and J by 4 bases, with 14 bases between the two germline ends. Germline CDR1 reads MDHEN; CDR2 reads SYDVKM. This CDR3 is built from 14 residues. The CDR3 bases are TGTGCCAGCAGCCCCCGAACCCCTCCAGATACGCAGTATTTT. Its protein product is CASSPRTPPDTQYF.

The chain has TRBV7-2 and TRBJ1-2, with D unclear. V dropped 4 bases and J dropped 7 bases, with 16 bases sitting between them. CDR3 size: 14 residues. Germline CDR1 SGHTA, CDR2 FQGNSA. The CDR3, as DNA: TGTGCCAGCAGCTCGGGCCTCGACCGCAGTGGCTACACCTTC. Its translation is CASSSGLDRSGYTF.

This clone came up once. The same CDR3 can be traced to other DNA sequences in this sample. This rearrangement joins TRBV27 to TRBJ2-7; D might be TRBD1 (6 bases). Germline V gene data show CDR1 as MNHEY and CDR2 as SMNVEV (reference sequence). V lost 6 bases to trimming and J lost 6 bases, with 15 bases between them. CDR3 size: 13 residues. The CDR3 protein is CASSLRQVAEQYF. CDR3 sequence (DNA): TGTGCCAGCAGCCTAAGACAGGTGGCCGAGCAGTACTTC.